These 20 T cell receptor beta chains were all obtained from the same sample, sequenced in a study of PD-1 blockade in mismatch repair-deficient tumors. Sequencing was performed with immunoSEQ multiplex PCR; in TCRdb, only in-frame clones are kept and a portion is missing. The sample comprises 40,000 or so clones, 75% to 90% of which are singletons, and around 0.99% rests with the top ten. Sequencing was performed on PBMCs, taken about 40 weeks after starting pembrolizumab. These receptor sequences come from an adult with mismatch repair-deficient cancer.

This rearrangement joins TRBV9 to TRBJ2-2; no clear D gene. The V end was cut by 2 bases, the J end by 1 base, with 3 bases between. This CDR3 region has 13 residues. The germline V gene encodes CDR1 SGDLS and CDR2 YYNGEE. CDR3 DNA sequence: TGTGCCAGCAGCGTCGGGAACACCGGGGAGCTGTTTTTT. Its translation: CASSVGNTGELFF.

The J gene is TRBJ1-5, the V gene TRBV6-5; 7 bases line up with TRBD1. Germline V gene sequence: CDR1 MNHEY, CDR2 SVGAGI. The V and J ends lost 5 bases and 7 bases, in that order; junction bases with no gene match: 8. The CDR3 has 14 amino acids. For the CDR3, the DNA is TGTGCCAGCAGTACGACAGGGAGAGACCAGCCCCAGCATTTT. Encoded protein: CASSTTGRDQPQHF.

The rearrangement links TRBV27 to TRBJ1-2; no clear D. CDR3 size: 13 residues. Germline values: CDR1 MNHEY, CDR2 SMNVEV (reference sequence). Between the trimmed V and J ends, which lost 1 base and 4 bases, there was a span of 7 bases. CDR3 loop: CASSLLGGYGYTF. CDR3 sequence (DNA): TGTGCCAGCAGTTTATTGGGAGGCTATGGCTACACCTTC.

The genes are TRBV6-5 and TRBJ1-4; weak D call: TRBD1 (6 bases). V lost 2 bases and J 8 bases, leaving 12 bases between the germline ends. Per the germline V gene, CDR1 is MNHEY and CDR2 is SVGAGI. This CDR3 comprises 14 residues. The chain's CDR3 is CASSYGGAREKLFF. Here the CDR3 DNA reads TGTGCCAGCAGTTACGGGGGGGCGCGGGAAAAACTGTTTTTT.

This chain joins TRBV7-2 and TRBJ2-3, with TRBD2 identical over 7 bases. The CDR3 extends over 15 amino acids. CDR1 and CDR2 (germline): SGHTA, FQGNSA. Trimming removed 9 bases from V and 2 bases from J; junction bases left unmatched: 11. This CDR3 reads CASRRSSGLTDTQYF. The CDR3, as DNA: TGTGCCAGTCGAAGGTCTAGCGGACTCACAGATACGCAGTATTTT. The variable domain in full, completed from reference TRBV7-2 and TRBJ2-3, reads GAGVSQSPSNKVTEKGKDVELRCDPISGHTALYWYRQSLGQGLEFLIYFQGNSAPDKSGLPSDRFSAERTGGSVSTLTIQRTQQEDSAVYLCASRRSSGLTDTQYFGPGTRLTVL.

The chain joins TRBV7-8 to TRBJ2-2, with 12 bases lining up with TRBD2. Germline assignment: CDR1 SGHVS and CDR2 FQNEAQ. Trimming removed 0 bases from V and 7 bases from J; junction bases left unmatched: 12. The CDR3 length is 19 residues. CDR3: CASSLARPGLAGRVGELFF. The DNA for the CDR3 is TGTGCCAGCAGCTTAGCTCGGCCTGGACTAGCGGGACGGGTCGGGGAGCTGTTTTTT.

This chain joins TRBV11-2 and TRBJ2-1; 9 nucleotides line up with TRBD2. The CDR3 has 16 residues. Trimming removed 2 bases from V and 2 bases from J; junction bases left unmatched: 4. The V gene's germline CDR1 is SGHAT and CDR2 FQNNGV. CDR3 DNA sequence: TGTGCCAGCAGCTTACCCCGCGGGAGGGCCTACAATGAGCAGTTCTTC. Its protein product is CASSLPRGRAYNEQFF.

The rearrangement joins TRBV27 to TRBJ2-1, with 9 bases that match TRBD1. The CDR3 is 15 amino acids. The V segment lost 6 bases and the J segment 7 bases; nucleotides outside the gene matches: 10. Germline lookup yields CDR1 MNHEY and CDR2 SMNVEV (reference sequence). In DNA, the CDR3 is TGTGCCAGCAGCCGCAACAGGGGGCCAGGGAATGAGCAGTTCTTC. Encoded protein: CASSRNRGPGNEQFF.

This chain uses TRBV30 with TRBJ1-1, with D possibly matching TRBD1 (5 bases). V shed 3 bases and J shed 5 bases, with 13 bases lying between them. The CDR3 covers 13 residues. Germline values: CDR1 GTSNPN, CDR2 SVGIG (reference sequence). The CDR3 sequence: CAWRRQTGTEAFF. Here the CDR3 DNA reads TGTGCCTGGAGACGACAGACCGGAACTGAAGCTTTCTTT. The full variable domain, completed using reference TRBV30 and TRBJ1-1, is SQTIHQWPATLVQPVGSPLSLECTVEGTSNPNLYWYRQAAGRGLQLLFYSVGIGQISSEVPQNLSASRPQDRQFILSSKKLLLSDSGFYLCAWRRQTGTEAFFGQGTRLTVV.

The chain uses TRBV5-6 and TRBJ2-5; 8 bases align to TRBD2. Per the germline V gene, CDR1 is SGHDT and CDR2 is YYEEEE. With V trimmed by 0 bases and J by 1 base, 5 bases remained unmatched. This CDR3 comprises 16 residues. The CDR3 spells CASSLATGGTQETQYF. The CDR3 DNA reads as TGTGCCAGCAGCTTGGCGACGGGGGGGACCCAAGAGACCCAGTACTTC.

CDR3 region: CASSLVSTNPFGYTF. The CDR3 DNA reads TGCGCCAGCAGCTTGGTTTCCACAAACCCCTTCGGCTACACCTTC. V usage is TRBV5-1 and J usage is TRBJ1-2; the D is unclear. The V gene lost 0 bases and the J gene lost 8 bases, with 17 bases spanning the gap. The CDR3 consists of 15 residues. In germline, CDR1 is SGHRS, CDR2 YFSETQ.

The chain recombines TRBV5-6 with TRBJ1-3; maybe TRBD1 (6 bases). CDR1 SGHDT and CDR2 YYEEEE come from the germline V gene. The CDR3 consists of 16 residues. The V end was cut by 1 base, the J end by 0 bases, with 11 bases between. CDR3 coding DNA: TGTGCCAGCAGCTTGAGGGGGACATCCTCTGGAAACACCATATATTTT. It encodes CASSLRGTSSGNTIYF.

This chain connects TRBV5-1 to TRBJ2-3; 7 nucleotides match TRBD2. The CDR3 loop spans 14 amino acids. CDR1 SGHRS and CDR2 YFSETQ come from the germline V gene. V lost 0 bases to trimming and J lost 5 bases; unmatched junction nucleotides: 3. The CDR3 sequence is CASSLGLAIDTQYF. The DNA for the CDR3 is TGCGCCAGCAGCTTGGGACTAGCAATAGATACGCAGTATTTT. The full variable domain, with the rest looked up from reference TRBV5-1 and TRBJ2-3, is KAGVTQTPRYLIKTRGQQVTLSCSPISGHRSVSWYQQTPGQGLQFLFEYFSETQRNKGNFPGRFSGRQFSNSRSEMNVSTLELGDSALYLCASSLGLAIDTQYFGPGTRLTVL.

This rearrangement joins TRBV6-1 to TRBJ2-1, with D maybe TRBD2 (6 bases). The CDR3 runs 13 residues. V lost 6 bases to trimming and J lost 5 bases, with 11 bases between them. The V gene's germline CDR1 is MNHNS and CDR2 SASEGT. Here the CDR3 reads CASSRWGDNEQFF. In DNA form, the CDR3 reads TGTGCCAGCAGCCGGTGGGGGGACAATGAGCAGTTCTTC.

J is TRBJ2-6 and V is TRBV18, with 10 bases that match TRBD1. Germline-derived CDR1 and CDR2 are KGHSH and LQKENI. V dropped 1 base and J dropped 6; count of bases not matched to a gene: 9. This CDR3 is built from 18 residues. In DNA, the CDR3 is TGTGCCAGCTCACCACTGGGACAGGGGACGTTAAAGGCCAACGTCCTGACTTTC. The encoded protein is CASSPLGQGTLKANVLTF. Combining the CDR3 with reference TRBV18 and TRBJ2-6 gives the whole variable domain NAGVMQNPRHLVRRRGQEARLRCSPMKGHSHVYWYRQLPEEGLKFMVYLQKENIIDESGMPKERFSAEFPKEGPSILRIQQVVRGDSAAYFCASSPLGQGTLKANVLTFGAGSRLTVL.

J is TRBJ2-1 and V is TRBV7-3, with TRBD2 matching 7 bases. This CDR3 is built from 16 residues. V shed 3 bases, J shed 3 bases, and the junction held 8 bases outside the gene matches. The V gene's germline CDR1 is SGHTA and CDR2 FQGTGA. The CDR3 loop is CASSFQGGSGYNEQFF. CDR3 nucleotides: TGTGCCAGCAGCTTTCAGGGCGGGAGCGGCTACAATGAGCAGTTCTTC.

This clone was observed a handful of times. The chain recombines TRBV19 with TRBJ1-2; D is ambiguous. V was clipped by 9 bases and J by 4 bases, with 15 bases between them. CDR1 and CDR2 (germline): LNHDA, SQIVND (reference sequence). The CDR3 is made up of 13 amino acids. CDR3: CAREAATLYGYTF. Written as DNA, the CDR3 is TGTGCCAGGGAAGCAGCGACCCTCTATGGCTACACCTTC.

The V and J genes are TRBV4-2 and TRBJ1-5; a weak D match, TRBD1 (5 bases). The germline CDR1 and CDR2 sequences are LGHNA and YNFKEQ. The V gene lost 0 bases and the J gene lost 3 bases, with 9 bases spanning the gap. The CDR3 has 15 amino acids. The CDR3 loop reads CASSQDTTVNQPQHF. Written as DNA, the CDR3 is TGTGCCAGCAGCCAAGACACGACAGTCAATCAGCCCCAGCATTTT.

Details on this clone: Germline and junction disagree at one end, which may indicate a read error. Other DNA sequences of this sample code for an identical CDR3. This rearrangement joins TRBV6-6 to TRBJ1-2; 8 nucleotides align to TRBD1. The V gene's germline CDR1 is MNHNY and CDR2 SVGAGI (reference sequence). The CDR3 totals 13 residues. CDR3 DNA sequence: TGTGCCAGCAGGGCACAGGGGGAATATGGCTACACTTTC. This translates into CASRAQGEYGYTF.

The chain couples TRBV6-7 to TRBJ2-1, with TRBD2 identical over 7 bases. TRBV6-7 qualifies as an ORF whose function is uncertain. V lost 1 base, J lost 7 bases, and 4 bases stayed unmatched. CDR3 length equals 14 residues. CDR3 DNA sequence: TGTGCCAGCAGTTACTATTGGGGGGGAAATGAGCAGTTCTTC. Protein sequence: CASSYYWGGNEQFF.